This is a list of T cell receptor beta chains from one sample in a study of cytomegalovirus exposure and HLA in healthy donors. TCRdb's table, derived via immunoSEQ multiplex PCR, lists solely in-frame clones and lacks some. The sample includes about 240,000 clones, around 76% of them seen just once. The sample comprised PBMCs. The origin of the receptors is a woman aged 40 to 50 in good health and CMV-seropositive. Each CDR3 is given with its conserved first and last residue. D genes are given only for firm matches. Clone size is stated in some rows and not others, as once, few, many or a class when expanded.

>TRBV9|NA|TRBJ2-7|TRBD1
TGTGCCAGCAGCAACCAGGGACAGGGTCGCTACGAGCAGTACTTC
CASSNQGQGRYEQYF
>TRBV5-1|NA|TRBJ2-7|NA
TGCGCCAGCAGCTTGGAATGGGGGGTCGACGAGCAGTACTTC
CASSLEWGVDEQYF
>TRBV27|NA|TRBJ1-5|NA
TGTGCCAGCAGTTTATTAGGGGGTTTGGGTAGCAATCAGCCCCAGCATTTT
CASSLLGGLGSNQPQHF
>TRBV5-1|NA|TRBJ1-1|TRBD1
TGCGCCAGCGGTTGGACAGGGGCGAACACTGAAGCTTTCTTT
CASGWTGANTEAFF
>TRBV11-2|once|TRBJ1-2|TRBD1
TGTGCCAGCAGCTTAGTGCAAACAGGGGGGAAGGGCTACACCTTC
CASSLVQTGGKGYTF
>TRBV20-1|NA|TRBJ2-1|NA
TGCAGTGCCTTCCTCTACAATGAGCAGTTCTTC
CSAFLYNEQFF
>TRBV15|NA|TRBJ2-7|NA
TGTGCCACTGGTGAGGGACTTCCATACGAGCAGTACTTC
CATGEGLPYEQYF
>TRBV27|NA|TRBJ2-1|TRBD2
TGTGCCAGCTCCATTAGCGGGAGCTCCTACAATGAGCAGTTCTTC
CASSISGSSYNEQFF
>TRBV18|NA|TRBJ2-5|NA
TGTGCCAGCTCACCGGAGCTCACCGAAGAGACCCAGTACTTC
CASSPELTEETQYF
>TRBV2|NA|TRBJ2-7|NA
TGTGCCAGCAGTAAAGGCAGGGATTACGAGCAGTACTTC
CASSKGRDYEQYF
>TRBV19|once|TRBJ1-2|TRBD1
TGTGCCAGTACCCCTTTGACAGGGGGCCTAGGTGGCTACACCTTC
CASTPLTGGLGGYTF
>TRBV7-9|NA|TRBJ1-2|TRBD1
TGTGCCAGCAGCCCCGGACAGGGTCAAGGCTACACCTTC
CASSPGQGQGYTF
>TRBV7-3|NA|TRBJ2-3|NA
TGTGCCAGCAGTCCGAGGGGGGGAGGGAGCACAGATACGCAGTATTTT
CASSPRGGGSTDTQYF
>TRBV29-1|NA|TRBJ2-5|TRBD2
TGCAGCGTTGTCGGGGGACTAGCGGGAGCCCCGTACCAAGAGACCCAGTACTTC
CSVVGGLAGAPYQETQYF
>TRBV11-3|few|TRBJ1-1|NA
TGTGCCAGCAGCAACCCAGGGGAGGAAGCTTTCTTT
CASSNPGEEAFF
>TRBV7-9|NA|TRBJ2-1|NA
TGTTCCAGCAGCCCATACAATGAGCAGTTCTTC
CSSSPYNEQFF
>TRBV6-5|NA|TRBJ1-4|NA
TGTGCCAGCAGTTACAGGTGGCAGGTTAATGAAAAACTGTTTTTT
CASSYRWQVNEKLFF